This TCR beta chain was obtained from a study of T cell responses to AZD1222 COVID-19 vaccine. Study summary: Pooled samples include second doses given at about 4 or 12 weeks.

Overall study results and limits: Among the donors, most were white British and more were female, and clonal diversity was possibly underestimated. CD4 TCRs linked to vaccination spanned spike, dominating at 160-218 and 743-854.

The V end was cut by 2 bases, the J end by 4 bases, with 8 bases between. Germline V lookup: CDR1 ENHRY, CDR2 SYGVKD. The CDR3 length is 13 residues. Method: immunoSEQ multiplex PCR; TCRdb's copy keeps in-frame clones and lacks some. The table shows 240,000 or so clones, with roughly 93% occurring only once. Worth noting for this clone: The target antigen is unknown.

The chain couples TRBV10-3 to TRBJ1-1; D not resolved. The source material was peripheral blood, sampled on day 0 of AZD1222 vaccination. This sequence was found in an adult in good health. The CDR3 bases are TGTGCCATCAGTGAGGCAGGCTCCACTGAAGCTTTCTTT. Translating it yields CAISEAGSTEAFF.